The clone carrying this T cell receptor beta chain was seen a few times. Antigen specificity is unknown. The data are from a study of cytomegalovirus exposure and HLA in healthy donors. About the research overall: As released early, the data held some 80 million unique TCRs from HLA-typed donors. Study-wide points: According to the study, 160 or so TCR beta chains were cytomegalovirus-associated. Later on, a genetic analysis was performed. It linked a missense variant in DCLRE1C with V- and J-gene trimming of TCR beta.

This CDR3 spans 16 amino acids. Germline V lookup: CDR1 MDHEN, CDR2 SYDVKM. V lost 2 bases and J lost 3; bases outside the gene matches: 5. Primers for the PCR totalled 60 Vbeta and 13 Jbeta. Profiling relied on immunoSEQ multiplex PCR, and the TCRdb table lists in-frame clones only, not all of them. The sample contains more than 140,000 clones, roughly four fifths of which appear only once. The source material was PBMCs. This TCR was recovered from a young man in good health and CMV-seropositive. The chain couples TRBV28 to TRBJ1-4; TRBD1 matches at 8 bases. CDR3 coding DNA: TGTGCCAGCAGTTTAGGGGGACAGGTCGCTAATGAAAAACTGTTTTTT. It translates to CASSLGGQVANEKLFF.